This T cell receptor beta chain originates from a study of blood T cell repertoires in COVID-19. The CDR3 runs 15 residues. The V gene end was trimmed by 7 bases and the J gene end by 3 bases; junction bases not matched to a gene: 9. Looked up from germline, CDR1 is SEHNR and CDR2 is FQNEAQ (reference sequence). Only in-frame clones appear in the TCRdb table, and some are missing; sequencing was by immunoSEQ multiplex PCR. This table holds about 190,000 clones, roughly 91% found once. This chain connects TRBV7-9 to TRBJ2-3; TRBD1 agrees at 8 bases. The material sequenced was peripheral blood. This clonotype was sampled from a human donor in a cohort sampled during active COVID-19. CDR3 coding DNA: TGTGCCAGCACCAACACCCGACAGGGGACAGATACGCAGTATTTT. The encoded protein is CASTNTRQGTDTQYF.